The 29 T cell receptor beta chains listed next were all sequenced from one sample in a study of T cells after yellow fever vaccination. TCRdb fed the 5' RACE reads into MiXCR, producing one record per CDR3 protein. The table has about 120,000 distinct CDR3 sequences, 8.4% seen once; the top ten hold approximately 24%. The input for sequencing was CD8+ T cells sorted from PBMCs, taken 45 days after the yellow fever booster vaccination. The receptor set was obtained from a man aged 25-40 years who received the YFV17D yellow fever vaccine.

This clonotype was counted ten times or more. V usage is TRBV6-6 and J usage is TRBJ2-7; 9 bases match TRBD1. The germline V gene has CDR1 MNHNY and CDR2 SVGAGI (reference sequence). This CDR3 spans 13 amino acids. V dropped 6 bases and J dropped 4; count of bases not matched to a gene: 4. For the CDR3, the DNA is TGTGCCAGCAGACCGGGACAGGGTTACGAGCAGTACTTC. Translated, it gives CASRPGQGYEQYF.

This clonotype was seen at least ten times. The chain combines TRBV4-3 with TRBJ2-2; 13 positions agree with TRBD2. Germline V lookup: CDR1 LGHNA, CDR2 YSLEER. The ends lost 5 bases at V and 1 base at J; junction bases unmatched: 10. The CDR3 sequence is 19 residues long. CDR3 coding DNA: TGCGCCAGCAGCGGAGAGACTAGCGGGAGGCCACTGAACACCGGGGAGCTGTTTTTT. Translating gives CASSGETSGRPLNTGELFF.

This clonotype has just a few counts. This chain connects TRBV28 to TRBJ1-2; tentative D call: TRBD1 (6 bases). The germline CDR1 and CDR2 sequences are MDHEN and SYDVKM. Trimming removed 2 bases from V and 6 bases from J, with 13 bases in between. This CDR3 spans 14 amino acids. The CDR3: CASSLSQGRNGYTF. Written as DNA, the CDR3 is TGTGCCAGCAGTTTAAGCCAGGGGCGGAATGGCTACACCTTC.

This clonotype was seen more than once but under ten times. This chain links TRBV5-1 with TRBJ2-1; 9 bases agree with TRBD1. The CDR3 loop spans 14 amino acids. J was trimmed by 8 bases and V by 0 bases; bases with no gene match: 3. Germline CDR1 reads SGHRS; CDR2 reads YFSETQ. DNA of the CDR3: TGCGCCAGCAGCTTGGGACAGGGGGAGGATGAGCAGTTCTTC. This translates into CASSLGQGEDEQFF. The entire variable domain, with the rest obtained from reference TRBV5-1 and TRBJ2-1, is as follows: KAGVTQTPRYLIKTRGQQVTLSCSPISGHRSVSWYQQTPGQGLQFLFEYFSETQRNKGNFPGRFSGRQFSNSRSEMNVSTLELGDSALYLCASSLGQGEDEQFFGPGTRLTVL.

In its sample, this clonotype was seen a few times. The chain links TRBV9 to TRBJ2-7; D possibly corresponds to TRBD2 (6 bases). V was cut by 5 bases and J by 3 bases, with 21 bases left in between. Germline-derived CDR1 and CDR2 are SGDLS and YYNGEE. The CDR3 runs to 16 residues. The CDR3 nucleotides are TGTGCCAGCAGTGGGGGAGGTGGCGGAAGCCTCTACGAGCAGTACTTC. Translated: CASSGGGGGSLYEQYF.

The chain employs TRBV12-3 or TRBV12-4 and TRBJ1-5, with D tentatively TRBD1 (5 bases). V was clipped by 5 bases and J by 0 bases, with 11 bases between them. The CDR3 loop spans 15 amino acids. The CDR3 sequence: CASSRDSYSNQPQHF. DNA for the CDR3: TGTGCCAGCAGTCGTGACAGTTATAGCAATCAGCCCCAGCATTTT.

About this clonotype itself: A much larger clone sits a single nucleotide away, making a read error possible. The CDR3 is CASSYATEVGNEQFF. Written as DNA, the CDR3 is TGTGCCAGCAGTTACGCGACGGAAGTGGGGAATGAGCAGTTCTTC. This chain links TRBV6-2 or TRBV6-3 with TRBJ2-1; no clear D. The CDR3 is made up of 15 amino acids. The germline V gene encodes CDR1 MNHEY and CDR2 SVGEGT. V dropped 2 bases and J dropped 7 bases, with 15 bases sitting between them.

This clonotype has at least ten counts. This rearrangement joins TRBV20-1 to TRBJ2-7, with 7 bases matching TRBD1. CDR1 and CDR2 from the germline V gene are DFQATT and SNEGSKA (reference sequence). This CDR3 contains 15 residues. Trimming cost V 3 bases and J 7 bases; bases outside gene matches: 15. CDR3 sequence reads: CSASLVGTAPQEQYF. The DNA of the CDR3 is TGCAGTGCTAGTCTGGTAGGGACAGCTCCCCAGGAGCAGTACTTC.

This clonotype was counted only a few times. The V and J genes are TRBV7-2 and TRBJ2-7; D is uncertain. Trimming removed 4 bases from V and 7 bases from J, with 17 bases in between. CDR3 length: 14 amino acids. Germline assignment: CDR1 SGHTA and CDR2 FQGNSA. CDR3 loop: CASSSSPGLWEQYF. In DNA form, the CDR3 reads TGTGCCAGCAGCTCCTCCCCGGGTCTCTGGGAGCAGTACTTC. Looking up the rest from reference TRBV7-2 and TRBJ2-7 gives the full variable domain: GAGVSQSPSNKVTEKGKDVELRCDPISGHTALYWYRQSLGQGLEFLIYFQGNSAPDKSGLPSDRFSAERTGGSVSTLTIQRTQQEDSAVYLCASSSSPGLWEQYFGPGTRLTVT.

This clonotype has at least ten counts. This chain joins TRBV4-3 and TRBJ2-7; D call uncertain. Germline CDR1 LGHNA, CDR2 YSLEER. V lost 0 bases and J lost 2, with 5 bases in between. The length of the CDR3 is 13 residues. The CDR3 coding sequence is TGCGCCAGCAGCCAAGATGGCCCCTACGAGCAGTACTTC. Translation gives CASSQDGPYEQYF.

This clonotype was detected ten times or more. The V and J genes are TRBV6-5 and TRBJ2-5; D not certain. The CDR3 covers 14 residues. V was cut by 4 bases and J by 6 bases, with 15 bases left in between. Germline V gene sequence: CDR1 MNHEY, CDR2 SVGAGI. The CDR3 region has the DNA TGTGCCAGCAGTTCCCTGACTGGTCTGAAGACCCAGTACTTC. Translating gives CASSSLTGLKTQYF.

CDR3 loop: CASSPAGETEQYF. The CDR3 nucleotides are TGTGCCAGCAGCCCTGCTGGGGAAACCGAGCAGTACTTC. The rearrangement joins TRBV7-6 to TRBJ2-7; no definite D call. The ends were cut back, 5 bases at V and 6 bases at J, with 14 bases in the middle. The CDR3 consists of 13 residues. Germline assignment: CDR1 SGHVS and CDR2 FNYEAQ.

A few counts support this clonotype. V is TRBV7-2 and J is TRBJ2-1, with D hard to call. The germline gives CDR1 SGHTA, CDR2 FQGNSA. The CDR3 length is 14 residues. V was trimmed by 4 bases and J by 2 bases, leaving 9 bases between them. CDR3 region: CASSYVQTYNEQFF. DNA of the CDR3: TGTGCCAGCAGCTACGTCCAGACCTACAATGAGCAGTTCTTC.

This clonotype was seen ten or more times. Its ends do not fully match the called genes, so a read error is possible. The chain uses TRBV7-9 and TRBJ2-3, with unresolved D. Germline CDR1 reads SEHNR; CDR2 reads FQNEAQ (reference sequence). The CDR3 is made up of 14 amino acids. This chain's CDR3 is CASSSPPGTNTQYF. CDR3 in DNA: TGTGCCAGCAGCTCTCCCCCGGGCACAAATACGCAGTATTTT.

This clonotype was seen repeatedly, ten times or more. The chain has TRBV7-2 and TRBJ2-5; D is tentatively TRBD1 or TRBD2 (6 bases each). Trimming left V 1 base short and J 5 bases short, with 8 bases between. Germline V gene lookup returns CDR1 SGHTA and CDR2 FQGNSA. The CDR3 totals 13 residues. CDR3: CASSLEGGETQYF. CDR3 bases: TGTGCCAGCAGCTTAGAAGGGGGGGAGACCCAGTACTTC.

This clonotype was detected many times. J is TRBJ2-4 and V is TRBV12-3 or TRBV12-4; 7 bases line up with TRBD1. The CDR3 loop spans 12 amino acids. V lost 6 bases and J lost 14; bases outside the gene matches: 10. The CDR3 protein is CASSPGDSRKYF. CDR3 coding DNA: TGTGCCAGCAGCCCAGGGGACAGCAGAAAGTACTTC.

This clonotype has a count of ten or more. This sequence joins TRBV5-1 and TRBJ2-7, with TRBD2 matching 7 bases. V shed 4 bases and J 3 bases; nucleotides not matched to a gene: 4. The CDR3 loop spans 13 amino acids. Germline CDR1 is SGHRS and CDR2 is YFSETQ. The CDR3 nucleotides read TGCGCCAGCAGCCGGGACTACAACTACGAGCAGTACTTC. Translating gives CASSRDYNYEQYF. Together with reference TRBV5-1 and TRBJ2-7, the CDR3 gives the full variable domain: KAGVTQTPRYLIKTRGQQVTLSCSPISGHRSVSWYQQTPGQGLQFLFEYFSETQRNKGNFPGRFSGRQFSNSRSEMNVSTLELGDSALYLCASSRDYNYEQYFGPGTRLTVT.

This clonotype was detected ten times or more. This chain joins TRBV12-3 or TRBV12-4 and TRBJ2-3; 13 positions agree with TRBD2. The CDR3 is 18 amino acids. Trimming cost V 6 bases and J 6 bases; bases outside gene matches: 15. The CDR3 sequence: CASRPPPGTSGTPDTQYF. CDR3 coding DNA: TGTGCCAGCAGACCTCCCCCCGGGACTAGCGGGACCCCGGATACGCAGTATTTT.

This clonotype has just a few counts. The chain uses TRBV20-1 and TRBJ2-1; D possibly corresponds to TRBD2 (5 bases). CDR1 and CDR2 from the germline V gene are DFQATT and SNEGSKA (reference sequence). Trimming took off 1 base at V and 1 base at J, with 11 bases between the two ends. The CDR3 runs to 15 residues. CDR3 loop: CSARGTGGSYNEQFF. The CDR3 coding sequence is TGCAGTGCTAGAGGGACTGGAGGTTCCTACAATGAGCAGTTCTTC.

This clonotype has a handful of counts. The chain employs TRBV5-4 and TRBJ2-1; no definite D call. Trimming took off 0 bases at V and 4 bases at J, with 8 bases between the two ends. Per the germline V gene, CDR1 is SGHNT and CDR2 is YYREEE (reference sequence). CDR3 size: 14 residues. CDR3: CASSLESLYNEQFF. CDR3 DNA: TGTGCCAGCAGCTTGGAGAGCTTATACAATGAGCAGTTCTTC.

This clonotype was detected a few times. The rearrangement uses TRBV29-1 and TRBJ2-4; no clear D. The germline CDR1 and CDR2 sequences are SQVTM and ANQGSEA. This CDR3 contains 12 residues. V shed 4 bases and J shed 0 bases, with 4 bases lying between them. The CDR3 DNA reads TGCAGCGTTGTGACAGCCAAAAACATTCAGTACTTC. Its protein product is CSVVTAKNIQYF.

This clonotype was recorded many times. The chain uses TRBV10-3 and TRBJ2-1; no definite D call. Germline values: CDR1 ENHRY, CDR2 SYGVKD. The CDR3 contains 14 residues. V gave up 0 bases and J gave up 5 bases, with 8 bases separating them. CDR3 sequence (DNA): TGTGCCATCAGTGAGTCACCCGGTGACAATGAGCAGTTCTTC. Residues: CAISESPGDNEQFF.

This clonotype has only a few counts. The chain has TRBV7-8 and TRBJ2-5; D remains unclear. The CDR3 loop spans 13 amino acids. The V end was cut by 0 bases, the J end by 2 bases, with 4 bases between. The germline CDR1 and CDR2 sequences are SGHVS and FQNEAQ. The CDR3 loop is CASSLAPQETQYF. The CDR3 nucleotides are TGTGCCAGCAGCTTAGCCCCACAAGAGACCCAGTACTTC.

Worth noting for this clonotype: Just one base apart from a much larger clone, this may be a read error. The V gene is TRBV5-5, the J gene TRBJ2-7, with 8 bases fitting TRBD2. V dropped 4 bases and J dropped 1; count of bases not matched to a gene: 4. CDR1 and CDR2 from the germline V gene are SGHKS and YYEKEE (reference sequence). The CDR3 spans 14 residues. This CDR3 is CASSPGGVSYEQYF. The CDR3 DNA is TGTGCCAGCAGCCCCGGGGGGGTATCCTACGAGCAGTACTTC.

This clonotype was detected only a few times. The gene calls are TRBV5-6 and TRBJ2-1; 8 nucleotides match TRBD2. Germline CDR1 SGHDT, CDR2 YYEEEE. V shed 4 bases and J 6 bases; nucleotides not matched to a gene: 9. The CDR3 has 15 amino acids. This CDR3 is CASSHGGSGGNEQFF. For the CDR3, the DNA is TGTGCCAGCAGCCACGGAGGGAGCGGGGGCAATGAGCAGTTCTTC.

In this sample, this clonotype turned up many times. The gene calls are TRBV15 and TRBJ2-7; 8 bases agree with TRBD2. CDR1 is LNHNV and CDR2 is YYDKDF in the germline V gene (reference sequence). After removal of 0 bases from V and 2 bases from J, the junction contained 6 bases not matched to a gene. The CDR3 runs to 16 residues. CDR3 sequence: CATSRDPGTRTYEQYF. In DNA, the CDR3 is TGTGCCACCAGCAGAGACCCCGGGACTAGGACCTACGAGCAGTACTTC.

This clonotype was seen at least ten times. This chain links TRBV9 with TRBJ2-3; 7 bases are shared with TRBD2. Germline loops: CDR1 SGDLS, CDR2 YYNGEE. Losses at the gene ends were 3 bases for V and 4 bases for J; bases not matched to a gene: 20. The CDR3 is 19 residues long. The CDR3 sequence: CASSGAPPRLAASSDTQYF. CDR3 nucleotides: TGTGCCAGCAGCGGAGCCCCTCCCCGTCTAGCGGCCTCCTCAGATACGCAGTATTTT.

The CDR3 sequence: CASSLAPGSGELFF. The CDR3 DNA sequence: TGTGCCAGCAGCTTAGCCCCCGGGTCCGGGGAGCTGTTTTTT. V and J are TRBV7-2 and TRBJ2-2; D not resolved. The ends were cut back, 0 bases at V and 6 bases at J, with 8 bases in the middle. This CDR3 contains 14 residues. Germline CDR1 reads SGHTA; CDR2 reads FQGNSA.

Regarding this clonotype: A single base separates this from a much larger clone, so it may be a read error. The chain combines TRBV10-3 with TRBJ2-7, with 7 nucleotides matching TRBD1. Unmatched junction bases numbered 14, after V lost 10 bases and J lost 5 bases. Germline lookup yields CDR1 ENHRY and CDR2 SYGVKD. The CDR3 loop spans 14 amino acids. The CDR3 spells CATRGGQVGHEQYF. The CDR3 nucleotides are TGTGCCACTAGAGGTGGACAGGTCGGTCACGAGCAGTACTTC.